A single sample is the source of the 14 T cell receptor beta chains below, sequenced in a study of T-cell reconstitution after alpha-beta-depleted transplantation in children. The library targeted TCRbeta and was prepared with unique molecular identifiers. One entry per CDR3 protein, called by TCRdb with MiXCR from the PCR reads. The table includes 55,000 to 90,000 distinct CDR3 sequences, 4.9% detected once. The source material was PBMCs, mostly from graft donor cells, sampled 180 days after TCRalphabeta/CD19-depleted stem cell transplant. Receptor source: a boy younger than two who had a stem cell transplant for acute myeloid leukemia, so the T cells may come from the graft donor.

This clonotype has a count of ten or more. The CDR3 loop is CASSLAGAGGNYGYTF. In nucleotides, the CDR3 is TGTGCCAGCAGCTTAGCAGGGGCAGGGGGGAACTATGGCTACACCTTC. The chain employs TRBV7-2 and TRBJ1-2; 7 positions match TRBD1. The CDR3 totals 16 residues. J was trimmed by 2 bases and V by 0 bases; bases with no gene match: 6. CDR1 and CDR2 (germline): SGHTA, FQGNSA.

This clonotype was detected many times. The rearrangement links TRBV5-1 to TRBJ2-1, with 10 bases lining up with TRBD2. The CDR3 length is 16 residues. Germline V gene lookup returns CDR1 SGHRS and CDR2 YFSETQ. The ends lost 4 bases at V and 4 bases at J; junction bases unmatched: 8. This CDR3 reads CASSLLAGGWYNEQFF. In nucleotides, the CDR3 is TGCGCCAGCAGCCTATTAGCGGGGGGCTGGTACAATGAGCAGTTCTTC.

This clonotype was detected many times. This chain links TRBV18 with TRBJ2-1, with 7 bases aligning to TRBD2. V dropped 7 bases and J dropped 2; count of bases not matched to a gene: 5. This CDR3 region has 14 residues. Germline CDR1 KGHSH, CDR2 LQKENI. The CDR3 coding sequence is TGTGCCAGCTTTTCCGGGGGGACCTACAATGAGCAGTTCTTC. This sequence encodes CASFSGGTYNEQFF.

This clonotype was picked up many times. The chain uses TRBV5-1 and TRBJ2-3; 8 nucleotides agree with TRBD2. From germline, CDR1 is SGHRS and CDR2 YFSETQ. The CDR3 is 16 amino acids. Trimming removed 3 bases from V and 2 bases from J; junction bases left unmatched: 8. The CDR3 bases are TGCGCCAGCAGCTCCCGCGGTAGCGGGGTCACAGATACGCAGTATTTT. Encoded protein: CASSSRGSGVTDTQYF.

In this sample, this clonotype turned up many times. CDR3 protein: CASSFETPLHF. DNA for the CDR3: TGTGCCAGCAGTTTTGAGACACCCCTCCACTTT. The chain uses TRBV12-3 or TRBV12-4 and TRBJ1-6; unclear D gene. This CDR3 region has 11 residues. Trimming removed 3 bases from V and 11 bases from J, with 5 bases in between.

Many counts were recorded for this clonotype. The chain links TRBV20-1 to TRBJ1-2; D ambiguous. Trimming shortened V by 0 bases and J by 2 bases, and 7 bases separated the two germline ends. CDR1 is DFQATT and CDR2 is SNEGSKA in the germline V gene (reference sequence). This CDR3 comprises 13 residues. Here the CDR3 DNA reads TGCAGTGCTAGAGATCCAAGGAACTATGGCTACACCTTC. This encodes CSARDPRNYGYTF.

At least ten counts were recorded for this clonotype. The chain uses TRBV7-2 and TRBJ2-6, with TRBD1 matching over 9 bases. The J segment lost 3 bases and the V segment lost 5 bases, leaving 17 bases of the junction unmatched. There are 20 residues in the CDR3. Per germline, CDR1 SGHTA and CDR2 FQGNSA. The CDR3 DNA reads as TGTGCCAGCAGCCCTAGTGTGGGTGGGGACAGGGTATATGGGGCCAACGTCCTGACTTTC. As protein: CASSPSVGGDRVYGANVLTF.

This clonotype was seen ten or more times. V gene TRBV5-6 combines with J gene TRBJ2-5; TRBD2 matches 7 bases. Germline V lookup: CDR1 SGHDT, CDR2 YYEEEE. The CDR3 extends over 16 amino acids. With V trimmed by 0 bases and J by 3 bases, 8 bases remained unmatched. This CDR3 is CASSLGGGLYKETQYF. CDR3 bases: TGTGCCAGCAGCTTGGGGGGGGGACTGTACAAAGAGACCCAGTACTTC. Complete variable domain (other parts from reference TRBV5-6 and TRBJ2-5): DAGVTQSPTHLIKTRGQQVTLRCSPKSGHDTVSWYQQALGQGPQFIFQYYEEEERQRGNFPDRFSGHQFPNYSSELNVNALLLGDSALYLCASSLGGGLYKETQYFGPGTRLLVL.

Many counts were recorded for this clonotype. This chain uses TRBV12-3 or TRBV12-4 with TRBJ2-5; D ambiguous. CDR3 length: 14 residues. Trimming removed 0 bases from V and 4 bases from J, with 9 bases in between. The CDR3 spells CASSLAILLETQYF. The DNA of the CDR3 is TGTGCCAGCAGTTTAGCGATCCTCCTAGAGACCCAGTACTTC.

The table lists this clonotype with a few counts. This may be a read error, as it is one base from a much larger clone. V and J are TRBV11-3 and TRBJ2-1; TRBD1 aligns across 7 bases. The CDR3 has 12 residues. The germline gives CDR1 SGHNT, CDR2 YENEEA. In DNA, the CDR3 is TGTGCCAGCAGCGGGACAGACAATGACCAGTTCTTC. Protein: CASSGTDNDQFF. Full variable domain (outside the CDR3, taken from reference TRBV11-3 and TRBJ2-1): EAGVVQSPRYKIIEKKQPVAFWCNPISGHNTLYWYLQNLGQGPELLIRYENEEAVDDSQLPKDRFSAERLKGVDSTLKIQPAELGDSAVYLCASSGTDNDQFFGPGTRLTVL.

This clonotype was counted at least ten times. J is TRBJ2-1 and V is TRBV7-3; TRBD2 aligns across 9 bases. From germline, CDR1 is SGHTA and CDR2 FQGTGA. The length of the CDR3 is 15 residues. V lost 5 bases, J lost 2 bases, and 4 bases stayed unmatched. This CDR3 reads CASSILAGPYNEQFF. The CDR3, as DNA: TGTGCCAGCAGCATACTAGCGGGCCCCTACAATGAGCAGTTCTTC.

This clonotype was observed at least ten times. CDR3 protein: CASSHRTYQETQYF. The CDR3 coding sequence is TGTGCCAGCAGTCATAGGACGTACCAAGAGACCCAGTACTTC. J is TRBJ2-5 and V is TRBV12-3 or TRBV12-4; no definite D call. There are 14 residues in the CDR3. V lost 5 bases, J lost 0 bases, and 10 bases lay in between.

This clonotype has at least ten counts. In DNA, the CDR3 is TGCAGCGTTTCTCAGGGTGGGAACTATGGCTACACCTTC. Translated: CSVSQGGNYGYTF. This chain joins TRBV29-1 and TRBJ1-2; D perhaps matches TRBD1 (5 bases). Germline V gives CDR1 SQVTM, CDR2 ANQGSEA. This CDR3 is 13 amino acids long. V was shortened by 5 bases and J by 2 bases, with 12 bases between the two germline ends.

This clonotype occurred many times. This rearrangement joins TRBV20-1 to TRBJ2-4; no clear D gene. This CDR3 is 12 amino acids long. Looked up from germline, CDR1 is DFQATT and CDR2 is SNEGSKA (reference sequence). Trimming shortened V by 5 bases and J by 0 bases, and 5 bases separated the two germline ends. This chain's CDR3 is CSAGVAKNIQYF. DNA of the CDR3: TGCAGTGCTGGGGTAGCCAAAAACATTCAGTACTTC.